This T cell receptor beta chain was profiled in a study of shared clonotypes between healthy human individuals. Study in general: CD4 naive and memory got three plates each, CD8 naive two, CD8 memory one. General study findings and limits: Naive CD4 clonotypes overlapped across a handful of donors at approximately 5%.

Each subset's genomic DNA was split evenly across several immunoSEQ plates. Measured with immunoSEQ multiplex PCR; TCRdb has only the in-frame clones, and not every one. The data contain millions of clones, approximately 93% of them singletons. Within Nashville, Tennessee resided all donors, each a Caucasian adult. Turning to this clone: Antigen unknown.

The specimen sequenced was naive CD4+ T cells from PBMCs. Subset noted: CD45RA+ positively selected. The TCR comes from a man between 18 and 35 years old in good health. Some clones in this sample may be carry-over from other donors' samples.

The CDR3 protein is CASSPTSGTGELFF. The CDR3 DNA reads TGTGCCAGTAGTCCTACCTCAGGGACCGGGGAGCTGTTTTTT. This sequence joins TRBV19 and TRBJ2-2, with D maybe TRBD1 (5 bases). This CDR3 has 14 residues. V was cut by 5 bases and J by 5 bases, with 12 bases left in between. Germline V lookup: CDR1 LNHDA, CDR2 SQIVND (reference sequence).